This T cell receptor beta chain was found in a study of early T cells in non-severe SARS-CoV-2 infection. V shed 8 bases and J 4 bases; nucleotides not matched to a gene: 9. This CDR3 is 15 amino acids long. Germline CDR1 reads MDHEN; CDR2 reads SYDVKM. A few counts support this clonotype. MiXCR, applied by TCRdb to the 5' RACE reads, yields one record per CDR3 protein. The sample holds 70,000 to 90,000 distinct CDR3 sequences, about 15% seen once. The sample was whole blood. V usage is TRBV28 and J usage is TRBJ2-1; 9 positions match TRBD2. The source is an adult who was a healthcare worker with PCR-confirmed SARS-CoV-2 infection or an uninfected control (not recorded which). CDR3 coding DNA: TGTGCCAGCTGGGGTTTAACTAGCGGGTACAATGAGCAGTTCTTC. It specifies CASWGLTSGYNEQFF.